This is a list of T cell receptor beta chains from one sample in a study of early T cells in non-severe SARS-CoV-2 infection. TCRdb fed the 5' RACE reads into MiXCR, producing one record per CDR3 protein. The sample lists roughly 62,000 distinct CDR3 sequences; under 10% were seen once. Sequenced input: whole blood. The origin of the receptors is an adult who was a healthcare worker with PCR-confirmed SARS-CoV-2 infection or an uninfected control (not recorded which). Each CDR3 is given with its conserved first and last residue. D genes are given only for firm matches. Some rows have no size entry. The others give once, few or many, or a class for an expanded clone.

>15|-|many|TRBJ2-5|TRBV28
TGTGCCAGCAGCCCCCCCGCCGGGATCCAAGAGACCCAGTACTTC
CASSPPAGIQETQYF
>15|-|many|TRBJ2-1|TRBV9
TGTGCCAGCAGCCAGCCTAGCGCCCCCTACAATGAGCAGTTCTTC
CASSQPSAPYNEQFF
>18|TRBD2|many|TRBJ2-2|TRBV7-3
TGTGCCAGCAGCTTAAGACTAGCGGGAGGACGGGACACCGGGGAGCTGTTTTTT
CASSLRLAGGRDTGELFF
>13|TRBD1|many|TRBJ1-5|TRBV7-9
TGTGCCAGCAGCCTACAGGGGCCTCAGCCCCAGCATTTT
CASSLQGPQPQHF
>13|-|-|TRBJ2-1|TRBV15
TGTGCCACCAGCAGCTTTCCTTACAATGAGCAGTTCTTC
CATSSFPYNEQFF
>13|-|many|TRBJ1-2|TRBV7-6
TGTGCCAGCAGCTCCTCAGTCGGATACGGCTACACCTTC
CASSSSVGYGYTF
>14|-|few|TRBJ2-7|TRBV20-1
TGCAGTGTTAGAATTCCGGGAGAGGATTCCAAGCAGTACTTC
CSVRIPGEDSKQYF
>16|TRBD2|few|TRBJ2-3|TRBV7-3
TGTGCCAGCAGCTTACGACTAGCGGGGCCCTCGGATACGCAGTATTTT
CASSLRLAGPSDTQYF
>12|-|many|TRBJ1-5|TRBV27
TGTGCCAGCAGATCTGGGGATCAGCCCCAGCATTTT
CASRSGDQPQHF
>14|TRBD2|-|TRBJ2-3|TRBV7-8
TGTGCCAGCATGAGGGAAGCGGGAGCCGATACGCAGTATTTT
CASMREAGADTQYF
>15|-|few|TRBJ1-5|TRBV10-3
TGTGCCATCAGTGAGGGCAGCCCTAGCAATCAGCCCCAGCATTTT
CAISEGSPSNQPQHF
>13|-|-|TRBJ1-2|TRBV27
TGTGCCAGCAGTTTATACGGGACGAAGGGCTACACCTTC
CASSLYGTKGYTF
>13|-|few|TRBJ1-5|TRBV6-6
TGTGCCAGCAGTTACATCGGTAATCAGCCCCAGCATTTT
CASSYIGNQPQHF
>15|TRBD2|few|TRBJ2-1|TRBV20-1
TGCAGTGCTAGTTACGGCGGGAGGGCCGTAGGTGAGCAGTTCTTC
CSASYGGRAVGEQFF
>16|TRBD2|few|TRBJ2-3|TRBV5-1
TGCGCCAGCAGCTCGGGACTAGCGGGAGTTTCAGATACGCAGTATTTT
CASSSGLAGVSDTQYF
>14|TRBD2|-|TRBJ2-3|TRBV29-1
TGCAGCGTTCATAGCGGGAGTCAGATCCGGACGCAGTATTTT
CSVHSGSQIRTQYF
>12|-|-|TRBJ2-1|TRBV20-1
TGCAGTGCCCCCCACTCCTACAATGAGCAGTTCTTC
CSAPHSYNEQFF
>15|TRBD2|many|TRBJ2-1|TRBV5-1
TGCGCCAGCATCACCGGGACTAGCGGGAGCAATGAGCAGTTCTTC
CASITGTSGSNEQFF
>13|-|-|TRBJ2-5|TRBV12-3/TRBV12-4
TGTGCCAGCAGCTCCAGCGTCCAAGAGACCCAGTACTTC
CASSSSVQETQYF
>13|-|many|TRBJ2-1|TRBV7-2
TGTGCCAGCAGCTTAGCGACAGGAGGAGAGCAGTTCTTC
CASSLATGGEQFF
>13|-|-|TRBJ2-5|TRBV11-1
TGTGCCAGCAGCTTAGGATCGACAGAGACCCAGTACTTC
CASSLGSTETQYF
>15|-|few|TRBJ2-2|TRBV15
TGTGCCACCAGCAGAGACCCGGGGCGCACCGGGGAGCTGTTTTTT
CATSRDPGRTGELFF
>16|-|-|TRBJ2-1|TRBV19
TGTGCCAGTAGCGATACCGGGAACCGGGGCTACAATGAGCAGTTCTTC
CASSDTGNRGYNEQFF
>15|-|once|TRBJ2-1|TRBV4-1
TGCGCCAGCAGCCAAGATCCGGGCAGGGGCGGTGAGCAGTTCTTC
CASSQDPGRGGEQFF
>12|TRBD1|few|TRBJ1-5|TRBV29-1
TGCAGCGCGACGACAGGGGATCTACCCCAGCATTTT
CSATTGDLPQHF
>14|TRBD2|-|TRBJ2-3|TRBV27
TGTGCCAGCCTTAAGCGGGAGGTGTCAGATACGCAGTATTTT
CASLKREVSDTQYF
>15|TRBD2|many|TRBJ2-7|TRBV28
TGTGCCAGCAGTTCATCGGGAGGAGGGACCTACGAGCAGTACTTC
CASSSSGGGTYEQYF
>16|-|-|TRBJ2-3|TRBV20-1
TGCAGTGCTAGGACAAAGGGACTCCGCCATCTGGATACGCAGTATTTT
CSARTKGLRHLDTQYF
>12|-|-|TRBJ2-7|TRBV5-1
TGCGCCAGCAGCTTGGTGGGAGACGAGCAGTACTTC
CASSLVGDEQYF
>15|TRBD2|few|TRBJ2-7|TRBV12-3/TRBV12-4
TGTGCCAGCACCCTCGCTGTAGCGGGAGAGTACGAGCAGTACTTC
CASTLAVAGEYEQYF
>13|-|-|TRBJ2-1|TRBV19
TGTGCCAGTAGTATAGGACTGGCCCAGCAGCAGTTCTTC
CASSIGLAQQQFF